The clone carrying this TCR beta chain was recorded at least ten times. What it binds is not known. Previously described methods and listed TCR primers were employed for the bulk TCR libraries. TCRdb re-called the PCR reads with MiXCR, one entry per CDR3 protein. Of 600,000 to 650,000 distinct CDR3 sequences in the sample, nearly 20% are singletons; the top ten hold 0.85%. The record originates from a study of molecular identifiers for immune sequencing clone quantification. The CDR3 spans 15 residues. CDR1 LGHNA and CDR2 YSLEER come from the germline V gene. Germline trimming cut 0 bases from V and 13 bases from J; bases unmatched to any gene: 11. Study-wide points: Jurkat TCR RNA spiked in from one cell could reportedly be detected among around 920,000 naive cells.

The source of this sequence is a human donor in good health. Some libraries in this study had Jurkat cell RNA spiked in. Sequencing was performed on naive CD8+ T cells from blood, with Jurkat cell RNA spiked in. The subset denotes: FACS-sorted CD8+CD4-CCR7+CD45RA+ naive T cells. The V gene is TRBV4-3, the J gene TRBJ2-1; 8 nucleotides align to TRBD2. The CDR3 nucleotides read TGCGCCAGCAGCCAAGAAGTCTCGGCGGGAGGTGGACAGTTCTTC. Its protein product is CASSQEVSAGGGQFF.